This is a list of T cell receptor beta chains from one sample in a study of T and B cells in COVID-19 patients. TCRdb reprocessed the multiplex PCR reads via MiXCR and lists one record per CDR3 protein. Of roughly 7,100 distinct CDR3 sequences listed, under 30% are singletons. The specimen sequenced was blood. Receptors were obtained from a human donor with active COVID-19. Both conserved end residues are part of each CDR3. Size is stated for part of the rows, as once, few or many counts, or as a class when the clone is expanded.

medium-sized	TRBV11-3	CASSPGGSGSETQYF
NA	TRBV7-9	CASTGFTGELFF
medium-sized	TRBV11-3	CASSQLPGLAFPKTQYF
NA	TRBV14	CASSQDYPAGAFYNEQFF
NA	TRBV5-1	CASSREGSTDTQYF
many	TRBV6-6	CASSQGPRYEQYF
many	TRBV5-1	CASSLEGEGYEQYF
NA	TRBV5-1	CASSLGPTRTTGELFF
medium-sized	TRBV27	CASRRAQNTGELFF
NA	TRBV4-2	CASSQAQGVSYEQYF
few	TRBV6-2/TRBV6-3	CASRGSGTGSSPLHF
NA	TRBV24-1	CATSDPTWDTQYF
NA	TRBV12-3/TRBV12-4	CASIHDTNTEAFF
NA	TRBV5-1	CASSRADSQETQYF
NA	TRBV20-1	CSARAQGALAGELFF
NA	TRBV20-1	CSALSQHTEAFF
few	TRBV12-3/TRBV12-4	CASTEDSKGYTF
NA	TRBV7-2	CASSQTRPTDTQYF
NA	TRBV11-3	CASSLRLGEATEAFF
medium-sized	TRBV6-4	CASSPRTFTDTQYF
medium-sized	TRBV29-1	CSVDPENYGYTF
medium-sized	TRBV19	CASRTSSNTGELFF
NA	TRBV13	CASSINRGSGYTF
NA	TRBV5-4	CASSLTGQGMEQYF
few	TRBV5-1	CASSLAGPGGNTGELFF
medium-sized	TRBV19	CASARSGIRERRNTIYF